This T cell receptor beta chain emerged from a study of regulatory T cells in long-lasting Graves disease. Time point given: newly diagnosed GD, antithyroid drugs for less than 3 months. From PBMCs, RNA was extracted and then used to make the TCR library. The collection involved drawing 8 to 9 milliliters of peripheral blood into EDTA tubes. Both iRepertoire HTBI primers and Arm-PCR of CDR3 regions were used to build the TCR beta libraries. A single record per CDR3 protein comes from TCRdb applying MiXCR to the multiplex PCR reads. The sample includes about 430,000 distinct CDR3 sequences, approximately 16% of them seen just once. V was pared by 4 bases and J by 2 bases, with 9 bases of the junction left unmatched. CDR1 is SGHAT, CDR2 FQNNGV, per germline. The CDR3 is 19 residues long. The sample holds a few counts of this clonotype. The data were also submitted as part of a second study, on T cells in Graves' hyperthyroidism and ophthalmopathy. That publication notes: Most thyroid clonotypes that were expanded above 0.001 also turned up in blood.

The sequence derives from a woman between 40 and 50 years old with Graves disease. This chain links TRBV11-2 with TRBJ2-3; 16 nucleotides line up with TRBD2. The sequencing used peripheral blood mononuclear cells (PBMCs), collected at new diagnosis, from a patient treated with antithyroid drugs. The CDR3 DNA sequence: TGTGCCAGCAGCTCCGGGACTAGCGGGAGGGACTGGGTCACAGATACGCAGTATTTT. It specifies CASSSGTSGRDWVTDTQYF.